These T cell receptor beta chains were read from a single sample in a study of blood T cell repertoires in COVID-19. Profiling relied on immunoSEQ multiplex PCR, and the TCRdb table lists in-frame clones only, not all of them. Of under 35,000 clones in the sample, roughly 80% were seen once. Source material: peripheral blood. The receptor set was obtained from a man between 65 and 85 years old with active COVID-19. Each CDR3 is given without its conserved first and last residue. Each record gives: D gene, J gene, V gene, CDR3 protein. D genes are given only for firm matches.

-,TRBJ2-5,TRBV4-2,ASSPGQETQY
-,TRBJ2-3,TRBV21-1,ASSLPRPDSYPADTQY
-,TRBJ2-1,TRBV7-2,ASSLSSYNEQF
-,TRBJ1-2,TRBV5-4,ASSRGFVGPNYGYT
-,TRBJ1-2,TRBV24-1,ATSDSRGGNYGYT
-,TRBJ1-3,TRBV9,ASSGALSSSGNTIY
TRBD1,TRBJ2-7,TRBV10-3,AMGMTGWEQY
TRBD1,TRBJ1-6,TRBV5-4,ASQDRDSPLH
-,TRBJ1-1,TRBV19,ASRYTGFTEAF
TRBD2,TRBJ2-7,TRBV2,ASSEGASGVHEQY
TRBD1,TRBJ1-1,TRBV7-9,ASSLRGRDGEAF
TRBD1,TRBJ2-7,TRBV28,ASSFLQGHRYEQY
-,TRBJ1-2,TRBV4-1,ASSHRGRNYGYT
TRBD2,TRBJ2-5,TRBV27,ASSRRTSGLAAETQY
TRBD1,TRBJ1-6,TRBV2,ASKGAANSPLH
TRBD1,TRBJ2-1,TRBV7-3,ASSPEGQGRQF
TRBD1,TRBJ1-4,TRBV5-5,ASSLQGAGEKLF
TRBD1,TRBJ2-7,TRBV10-3,AISGRVGDSSYEQY
TRBD1,TRBJ2-1,TRBV6-6,ASQSGTGVRNEQF
-,TRBJ1-3,TRBV3-1/TRBV3-2,ASSQTASGNTIY
TRBD2,TRBJ2-1,TRBV4-2,ASSPSGGSYNEQF
TRBD1,TRBJ1-3,TRBV6-5,ASSYSMAGGGNTIY
TRBD2,TRBJ2-3,TRBV5-1,ASSLFSSGVADTQY
TRBD1,TRBJ2-5,TRBV24-1,ATSDFRQGQETQY
-,TRBJ1-2,TRBV2,ASSYQGTHGYT
-,TRBJ1-3,TRBV4-1,ASSQVGQGNTIY
-,TRBJ2-4,TRBV28,ASSLQGTVKNIQY
TRBD1,TRBJ2-2,TRBV30,AWSVDRTGGVTGELF